This note documents a single T cell receptor (beta chain) sequence. Produced via immunoSEQ multiplex PCR; TCRdb's table is partial and in-frame only. The sample records 70,000 to 80,000 clones, approximately 83% being singletons. The data derive from a study of blood T cell repertoires in COVID-19. About the research overall: The United States, Italy and Spain supplied acute and convalescent COVID-19 samples.

V lost 0 bases to trimming and J lost 8 bases, with 10 bases between them. Germline V CDR1 and CDR2: KGHSH, LQKENI. This CDR3 is built from 14 residues. The rearrangement links TRBV18 to TRBJ1-4, with D uncertain. The receptor was derived from a man of 80 years or more with acute or convalescent COVID-19. The specimen sequenced was peripheral blood. The CDR3 DNA follows: TGTGCCAGCTCACCACCGTGGCCAGAAGAAAAACTGTTTTTT. Encoded protein: CASSPPWPEEKLFF. Filled out from reference TRBV18 and TRBJ1-4, the complete variable domain reads NAGVMQNPRHLVRRRGQEARLRCSPMKGHSHVYWYRQLPEEGLKFMVYLQKENIIDESGMPKERFSAEFPKEGPSILRIQQVVRGDSAAYFCASSPPWPEEKLFFGSGTQLSVL.